Detailed here is one T cell receptor (beta chain). Seattle researchers signed up patients amid active infection and tracked them longitudinally. Per the original methods: Amplification of reference gene primers was used by the study to estimate nucleated cell counts. Clones were read by immunoSEQ multiplex PCR, and TCRdb kept only the in-frame ones, dropping some. Clonal size and the V and J genes are those of that table, whereas D and trimming came from the DNA. Among about 200,000 clones listed, 70% to 80% were seen once. Trimming shortened V by 4 bases and J by 3 bases, and 12 bases separated the two germline ends. The CDR3 length is 14 residues. Germline V CDR1 and CDR2: ENHRY, SYGVKD. The record originates from a study of blood T cell repertoires in COVID-19. Study-level background: Sites across the United States, Italy and Spain contributed samples from acute and convalescent COVID-19.

This chain connects TRBV10-3 to TRBJ2-5; D possibly corresponds to TRBD1 (6 bases). Sequenced input: peripheral blood. This receptor was identified in a woman in her thirties or forties with COVID-19, enrolled during active disease. This chain's CDR3 is CAISGGGQKETQYF. The DNA of the CDR3 is TGTGCCATCAGTGGTGGGGGCCAGAAAGAGACCCAGTACTTC.